This T cell receptor beta chain was retrieved from a study of post-analysis software for immune sequencing data. Study findings and constraints: Patients with multiple sclerosis recorded significantly lower normalized Chao1 diversity than controls, the study found.

This clonotype showed up just a few times. Its matching antigen is unknown. Unique molecular identifiers featured in each of the TCR beta cDNA libraries. TCRdb called the PCR reads again in MiXCR, with one record for every CDR3 protein. The sample carries hundreds of thousands of distinct CDR3 sequences, less than 35% recorded once. This sequence was found in a girl between 10 and 17 years old with multiple sclerosis. Specimen: blood.

The CDR3 reads CASSGGQDYNSPLHF. CDR3 DNA sequence: TGCGCCAGCAGCGGGGGACAGGACTATAATTCACCCCTCCACTTT. The chain couples TRBV5-1 to TRBJ1-6; 8 bases align to TRBD1. Trimming removed 4 bases from V and 3 bases from J; junction bases left unmatched: 3. Germline-derived CDR1 and CDR2 are SGHRS and YFSETQ. This CDR3 has 15 residues. Full variable domain (outside the CDR3, taken from reference TRBV5-1 and TRBJ1-6): KAGVTQTPRYLIKTRGQQVTLSCSPISGHRSVSWYQQTPGQGLQFLFEYFSETQRNKGNFPGRFSGRQFSNSRSEMNVSTLELGDSALYLCASSGGQDYNSPLHFGNGTRLTVT.